The following is a TCR beta chain sequence with its context. The sample holds a few counts of this clonotype. Its antigen is unknown. Per-base qualities were not stored, and no clone one base away is much larger. The data are from a study of T cells in Graves' hyperthyroidism and ophthalmopathy (dated by TCRdb to between 2018 and 2021). With respect to the entire study: Peripheral blood was sampled at the time of initial diagnosis, prior to any treatment. A discovery cohort of 95 to 100 patients, 43 with Graves' ophthalmopathy and 57 with stable Graves' hyperthyroidism, was used to find distinguishing TCR V-J signatures. Prospective prediction of ophthalmopathy was tested in an independent validation cohort consisting of some 18 hyperthyroidism patients and approximately 16 patients who later progressed to ophthalmopathy. The roughly 90 discovery patients were divided at random into training and test sets in a 7:3 ratio. In addition, the study compared T-cell repertoires in thyroid tissue and in blood from over 5 Graves' hyperthyroidism patients. Following sampling, methimazole starting at 30 mg daily was given to hyperthyroidism patients, and high-dose intravenous methylprednisolone was given to ophthalmopathy patients. According to the paper, TCR Vbeta CDR3 sequencing was carried out on about 140 peripheral blood samples, which came from fewer than 50 ophthalmopathy, approximately 72 hyperthyroidism and roughly 17 progressor patients.

Stable Graves' hyperthyroidism was defined as no progression to ophthalmopathy during 18 months of follow-up. Hyperthyroidism patients were newly diagnosed, had a disease duration of under 2 months, and were aged 18 to 65 years. The study excluded patients with uncontrolled infections, other autoimmune diseases, pregnancy or lactation. Diagnoses were established on the basis of clinical symptoms, serum thyroxine and TRAb, thyroid ultrasound, and orbital computed tomography. Ficoll-Paque density gradient centrifugation was used to isolate PBMCs from about 9.4 ml of fresh peripheral blood. Trizol reagent was used to extract total RNA, and RNA quality was then checked on an Agilent 2100 Bioanalyzer. General findings and caveats noted by the study authors: In validation, the model predicted progression to ophthalmopathy a median of roughly 6.5 months before onset, with roughly 70% sensitivity and around 76% specificity. Blood samples also contained most of the expanded thyroid clonotypes (frequency above 0.001), which suggests that blood repertoires may reflect thyroid immune responses. Ophthalmopathy was separated from stable hyperthyroidism by a 13 V-J signature model, with just over 85% sensitivity and approximately 84% specificity obtained in cross-validation and 80%/75% obtained in testing. Sample size was not statistically predetermined, and blinding of investigators to group allocation was not performed.

The germline V gene specifies SGHDN as CDR1 and FVKESK as CDR2. Counted from cysteine to phenylalanine, this CDR3 has 16 amino acids. Only the CDR3 DNA is retained, 48 bases long and in frame from the first base. The junction carries 12 bases between V and J, which are trimmed by 3 bases and 0 bases respectively. Amplification of TCR beta CDR3 regions was carried out from RNA transcripts. The first round of RT-PCR for the TCR CDR3 was performed with the HTBI primer set and the Qiagen OneStep RT-PCR kit. A second multiplex PCR round built the libraries, followed by size selection and purification. Paired-end sequencing of the libraries was performed with 100 bp reads on an Illumina HiSeq2000. On the study's bioinformatics: SOAPnuke was used to process the raw data, throwing out any read that contained adapters or uncalled bases, had a mean Phred below 15, or lacked an exact constant-primer or identifier match. COPE v1.2.5 was used to merge high-quality paired reads, and clonotypes were defined as unique nucleotide sequences. Clonotypes were aligned to IMGT TRBV, TRBD and TRBJ reference segments using MiTCR v1.1. Analysis was restricted to V-J combinations with a frequency above 0.0001, which covered approximately 99% of repertoires. The TCS score was defined as F50 (clonal expansion) divided by E x V (chaos), with BLOSUM62-based TCRdist calculated between CDR3 peptides within each V-J. Welch's t-statistics and random forest reduced fewer than 550 V-J features to under 15, which were used in a naive Bayes classifier (R e1071). The Morisita-Horn index was used to measure how similar the thyroid and blood repertoires were. The raw public data were reprocessed by TCRdb itself: fastp quality trimming at Q25, MiXCR clonotype calling, in-frame beta chains only. One record per CDR3 amino acid sequence lists the most common genes and DNA. The V and J calls here are based on TCRdb, not the publication. The sample table shows 750,000 to 900,000 distinct CDR3 sequences, and 38% are seen once. The ten largest account for about 9% of the sample.

The chain is encoded by TRBV14 joined to TRBJ1-3; tentative D gene TRBD1, with 5 bases matching. The receptor's source is a young man with Graves' hyperthyroidism. The sequenced sample consisted of blood. CDR3 loop: CASSHLGRPSGNTIYF. Read as DNA, the sequence is TGTGCCAGCAGCCACCTGGGACGGCCCTCTGGAAACACCATATATTTT.